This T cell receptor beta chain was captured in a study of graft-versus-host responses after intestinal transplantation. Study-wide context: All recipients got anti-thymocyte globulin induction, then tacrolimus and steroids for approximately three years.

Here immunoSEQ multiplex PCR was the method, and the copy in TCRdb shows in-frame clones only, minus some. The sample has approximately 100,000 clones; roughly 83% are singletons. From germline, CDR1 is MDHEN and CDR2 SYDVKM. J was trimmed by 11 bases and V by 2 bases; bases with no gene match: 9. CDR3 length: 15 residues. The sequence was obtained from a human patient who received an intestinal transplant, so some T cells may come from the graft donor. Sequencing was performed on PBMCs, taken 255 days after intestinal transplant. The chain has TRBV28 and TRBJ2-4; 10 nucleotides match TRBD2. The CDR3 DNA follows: TGTGCCAGCAGTTTAATGACTAGCGGGCGTGGGGTTCAGTACTTC. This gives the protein CASSLMTSGRGVQYF.